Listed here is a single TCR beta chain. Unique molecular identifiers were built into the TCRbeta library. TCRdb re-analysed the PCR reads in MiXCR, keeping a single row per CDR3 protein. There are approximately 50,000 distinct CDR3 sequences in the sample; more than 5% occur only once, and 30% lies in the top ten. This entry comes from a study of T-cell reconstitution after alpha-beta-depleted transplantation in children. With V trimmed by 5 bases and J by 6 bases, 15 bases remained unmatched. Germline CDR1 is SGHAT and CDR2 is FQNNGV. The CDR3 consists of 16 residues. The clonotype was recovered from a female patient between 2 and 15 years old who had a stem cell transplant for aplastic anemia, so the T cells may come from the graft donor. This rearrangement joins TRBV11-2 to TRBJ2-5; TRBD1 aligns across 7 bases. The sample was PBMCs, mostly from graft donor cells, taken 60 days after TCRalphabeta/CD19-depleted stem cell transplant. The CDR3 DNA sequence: TGTGCCAGCAGCCGTCCACAGGGGATTCGTCAACAGACCCAGTACTTC. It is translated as CASSRPQGIRQQTQYF.